This entry is about one T cell receptor (beta chain). These data originate in a study of CD8 T cells in Susac syndrome. Reverse transcription of 0.5 to 1 ug RNA used random hexamers. TCRdb reanalysed the immunoSEQ multiplex PCR reads using MiXCR and keeps one entry per CDR3 protein. This table holds about 200,000 distinct CDR3 sequences, 95% found once. The CDR3 consists of 14 residues. V dropped 7 bases and J dropped 3; count of bases not matched to a gene: 7. CDR1 is MDHEN and CDR2 is SYDVKM in the germline V gene. The chain joins TRBV28 to TRBJ2-7; 9 bases align to TRBD1. Sequences were obtained from CD4+ T cells from PBMCs. This clonotype was obtained from a human donor in good health. This CDR3 is CASKGTGKGYEQYV. In nucleotides, the CDR3 is TGTGCCAGCAAAGGGACAGGGAAAGGCTACGAGCAGTACGTC.